The 28 T cell receptor beta chains below come from one sample, sequenced in a study of T cell responses to AZD1222 COVID-19 vaccine (TCRdb year 2021). Receptor amplification or capture employed the immunoSEQ multiplex PCR assay. TCRdb retrieved this table from immuneACCESS and kept in-frame rearrangements only. Not all clones are present; in checked studies, unresolved V genes account for under half, and no reason is known for the remainder. Present in this sample are 25,000 to 35,000 clones, over 75% of which were seen just once. Jointly, the top ten make up approximately 5% of the sample. The time point label on this specimen signifies: baseline before first vaccination. Sequencing used peripheral blood, obtained on day 0 of AZD1222 vaccination. The receptors were gathered from an adult in good health.

The chain recombines TRBV19 with TRBJ2-1; 7 nucleotides match TRBD2. V dropped 6 bases and J dropped 5; count of bases not matched to a gene: 13. The length of the CDR3 is 16 residues. Per germline, CDR1 LNHDA and CDR2 SQIVND (reference sequence). The CDR3 reads CASSPPGGVRDNEQFF. For the CDR3, the DNA is TGTGCCAGTAGCCCTCCGGGGGGAGTCCGAGACAATGAGCAGTTCTTC.

DNA of the CDR3: TGTGCCAGCAGTTCCGCAGGGACACCTCATAATAGCAATCAGCCCCAGCATTTT. Translation gives CASSSAGTPHNSNQPQHF. The V gene is TRBV28, the J gene TRBJ1-5; D may be TRBD1 (6 bases). There are 18 residues in the CDR3. Trimming took off 4 bases at V and 0 bases at J, with 19 bases between the two ends. Germline CDR1 MDHEN, CDR2 SYDVKM. Full variable domain (rest looked up from reference TRBV28 and TRBJ1-5): DVKVTQSSRYLVKRTGEKVFLECVQDMDHENMFWYRQDPGLGLRLIYFSYDVKMKEKGDIPEGYSVSREKKERFSLILESASTNQTSMYLCASSSAGTPHNSNQPQHFGDGTRLSIL.

The count of this clone is one. The chain employs TRBV10-3 and TRBJ1-5; 7 nucleotides align to TRBD1. CDR3 length: 15 amino acids. The germline CDR1 and CDR2 sequences are ENHRY and SYGVKD. The junction had 7 bases not matched to a gene; V was cut back by 5 bases and J by 3 bases. The DNA of the CDR3 is TGTGCCATCAGTCCCGGGACAGTCGACAATCAGCCCCAGCATTTT. Its protein product is CAISPGTVDNQPQHF.

The rearrangement uses TRBV19 and TRBJ1-1; maybe TRBD1 (5 bases). The CDR3 consists of 16 residues. Per the germline V gene, CDR1 is LNHDA and CDR2 is SQIVND (reference sequence). V was cut by 4 bases and J by 7 bases, with 22 bases left in between. CDR3 sequence (DNA): TGTGCCAGTAGTAGTGGACAAGGGGCTGGATCTGGTGAAGCTTTCTTT. Encoded protein: CASSSGQGAGSGEAFF. Based on the CDR3 plus reference TRBV19 and TRBJ1-1, the full variable domain is DGGITQSPKYLFRKEGQNVTLSCEQNLNHDAMYWYRQDPGQGLRLIYYSQIVNDFQKGDIAEGYSVSREKKESFPLTVTSAQKNPTAFYLCASSSGQGAGSGEAFFGQGTRLTVV.

The V gene is TRBV28, the J gene TRBJ1-5, with D possibly matching TRBD1 (6 bases). The germline V gene encodes CDR1 MDHEN and CDR2 SYDVKM. The CDR3 runs 17 residues. Trimming pared 8 bases from V and 0 bases from J, leaving 20 bases between. CDR3 DNA: TGTGCCAGCCTCGGGACTGTGGGGGCCTATAGCAATCAGCCCCAGCATTTT. Its translation is CASLGTVGAYSNQPQHF.

The V call is TRBV7-3, the J call TRBJ2-4; 9 nucleotides agree with TRBD1. V trimming: 5 bases; J trimming: 0 bases; junction bases outside the gene matches: 11. Germline CDR1 reads SGHTA; CDR2 reads FQGTGA. There are 18 residues in the CDR3. DNA for the CDR3: TGTGCCAGCAGCCCGGGACAGGGATTCGGGCGAGCCAAAAACATTCAGTACTTC. It translates to CASSPGQGFGRAKNIQYF. The variable domain in full, with the rest retrieved from reference TRBV7-3 and TRBJ2-4, is GAGVSQTPSNKVTEKGKYVELRCDPISGHTALYWYRQSLGQGPEFLIYFQGTGAADDSGLPNDRFFAVRPEGSVSTLKIQRTERGDSAVYLCASSPGQGFGRAKNIQYFGAGTRLSVL.

This chain uses TRBV9 with TRBJ2-4; 9 bases agree with TRBD1. This CDR3 has 14 residues. Trimming at V came to 4 bases and at J to 5 bases, leaving 4 bases not matched to a gene. The germline gives CDR1 SGDLS, CDR2 YYNGEE. In nucleotides, the CDR3 is TGTGCCAGCAGCTCCCGGACAGGGGAAAACATTCAGTACTTC. Its translation is CASSSRTGENIQYF.

The chain combines TRBV14 with TRBJ1-2; maybe TRBD1 (6 bases). The CDR3 totals 14 residues. Trimming left V 4 bases short and J 4 bases short, with 13 bases between. The germline V gene encodes CDR1 SGHDN and CDR2 FVKESK. CDR3 coding DNA: TGTGCCAGCAGCCCCCCACAGGGCTTCTATGGCTACACCTTC. Protein sequence: CASSPPQGFYGYTF.

This chain uses TRBV19 with TRBJ1-1; D possibly corresponds to TRBD1 (6 bases). Trimming removed 7 bases at V and 3 bases at J, with 9 bases between. The CDR3 is 12 amino acids. From germline, CDR1 is LNHDA and CDR2 SQIVND (reference sequence). The CDR3 DNA is TGTGCCAGTATGGGGGGGCACACTGAAGCTTTCTTT. Translation: CASMGGHTEAFF.

V usage is TRBV5-1 and J usage is TRBJ2-5; D gene ambiguous. This CDR3 comprises 14 residues. The germline V gene encodes CDR1 SGHRS and CDR2 YFSETQ. Trimming left V 0 bases short and J 3 bases short, with 9 bases between. CDR3: CASSLGGGEETQYF. CDR3 DNA: TGCGCCAGCAGCTTGGGGGGTGGAGAAGAGACCCAGTACTTC.

This chain uses TRBV29-1 with TRBJ1-1, with a possible D match to TRBD1 (6 bases). V lost 4 bases, J lost 11 bases, and 11 bases lay in between. This CDR3 has 10 residues. The germline CDR1 and CDR2 sequences are SQVTM and ANQGSEA. CDR3 in amino acids: CSVGDTLAFF. CDR3 coding DNA: TGCAGCGTTGGGGACACCCTGGCTTTCTTT. The full variable domain, its missing parts supplied by reference TRBV29-1 and TRBJ1-1, is SAVISQKPSRDICQRGTSLTIQCQVDSQVTMMFWYRQQPGQSLTLIATANQGSEATYESGFVIDKFPISRPNLTFSTLTVSNMSPEDSSIYLCSVGDTLAFFGQGTRLTVV.

The V gene is TRBV27, the J gene TRBJ2-1; 10 positions match TRBD2. V was pared by 4 bases and J by 2 bases, with 5 bases of the junction left unmatched. Looked up from germline, CDR1 is MNHEY and CDR2 is SMNVEV (reference sequence). The CDR3 extends over 16 amino acids. This CDR3 reads CASSSPTSGTYNEQFF. The CDR3 nucleotides read TGTGCCAGCAGTTCACCTACTAGCGGGACCTACAATGAGCAGTTCTTC.

V is TRBV15 and J is TRBJ1-2; 7 nucleotides align to TRBD1. CDR1 LNHNV and CDR2 YYDKDF come from the germline V gene (reference sequence). The CDR3 is 17 amino acids. V was clipped by 0 bases and J by 5 bases; unmatched bases: 12. The CDR3 DNA reads as TGTGCCACCAGCAGAGAAATAATTCGACAGGGCGGGTATGGCTACACCTTC. It codes for CATSREIIRQGGYGYTF.

The chain is built from TRBV6-5 and TRBJ2-7; the D is unclear. From germline, CDR1 is MNHEY and CDR2 SVGAGI. This CDR3 is 13 amino acids long. The ends were cut back, 6 bases at V and 3 bases at J, with 12 bases in the middle. This CDR3 reads CASRPGGSYEQYV. In nucleotides, the CDR3 is TGTGCCAGCAGACCCGGTGGTAGCTACGAGCAGTACGTC.

A few counts support this clone. The V and J genes are TRBV4-1 and TRBJ1-2; D is undetermined. This CDR3 is built from 14 residues. Germline CDR1 is MGHRA and CDR2 is YSYEKL. V dropped 0 bases and J dropped 7 bases, with 12 bases sitting between them. The CDR3 sequence is CASSQERGQLGYTF. The CDR3 DNA is TGCGCCAGCAGCCAAGAGAGAGGGCAGCTTGGCTACACCTTC.

Comment on this clone: Germline and junction disagree at one end, which may indicate a read error. The J gene is TRBJ2-3, the V gene TRBV19, with a weak D call TRBD2 (5 bases). The CDR3 loop spans 16 amino acids. Germline assignment: CDR1 LNHDA and CDR2 SQIVND (reference sequence). The CDR3 here is CASSVRLRRRTDTQYF. DNA for the CDR3: TGTGCCAGTAGTGTCCGACTGAGGAGGCGCACAGATACTCAGTATTTT.

The chain has TRBV5-6 and TRBJ2-2, with 7 nucleotides matching TRBD1. The J segment lost 0 bases and the V segment lost 4 bases, leaving 6 bases of the junction unmatched. Germline lookup yields CDR1 SGHDT and CDR2 YYEEEE. This CDR3 is built from 16 residues. CDR3 amino acids: CASSGWGTANTGELFF. In DNA, the CDR3 is TGTGCCAGCAGCGGCTGGGGGACAGCGAACACCGGGGAGCTGTTTTTT.

The V and J genes are TRBV18 and TRBJ2-3; TRBD2 matches at 10 bases. Germline-derived CDR1 and CDR2 are KGHSH and LQKENI. The CDR3 is 15 amino acids. V lost 5 bases to trimming and J lost 3 bases; unmatched junction nucleotides: 5. The CDR3 nucleotides are TGTGCCAGCTCATTTAGCGGGGGGAGAACAGATACGCAGTATTTT. Encoded protein: CASSFSGGRTDTQYF.

The chain is built from TRBV6-5 and TRBJ2-2; D gene uncertain. V shed 5 bases and J shed 3 bases, with 10 bases lying between them. This CDR3 has 14 amino acids. Per the germline V gene, CDR1 is MNHEY and CDR2 is SVGAGI. Written as DNA, the CDR3 is TGTGCCAGCAGTCGCGCCATGGACACCGGGGAGCTGTTTTTT. Protein sequence: CASSRAMDTGELFF.

The CDR3 region is CASSDQGLSNQPQHF. The CDR3 bases are TGTGCCAGCAGTGACCAGGGACTTAGCAATCAGCCCCAGCATTTT. V gene TRBV2 combines with J gene TRBJ1-5, with D maybe TRBD1 (5 bases). Germline CDR1 SNHLY, CDR2 FYNNEI. The CDR3 totals 15 residues. The V and J ends lost 3 bases and 0 bases respectively, with 9 bases between them.

This clone is a singleton in its sample. The genes are TRBV7-2 and TRBJ2-3; D not resolved. CDR3 length equals 15 residues. CDR1 is SGHTA and CDR2 is FQGNSA in the germline V gene. The ends were cut back, 1 base at V and 2 bases at J, with 10 bases in the middle. CDR3 sequence reads: CASSLVGSPTDTQYF. CDR3 nucleotide sequence: TGTGCCAGCAGCTTAGTGGGTTCACCCACAGATACGCAGTATTTT. The entire variable domain, with the rest obtained from reference TRBV7-2 and TRBJ2-3, is as follows: GAGVSQSPSNKVTEKGKDVELRCDPISGHTALYWYRQSLGQGLEFLIYFQGNSAPDKSGLPSDRFSAERTGGSVSTLTIQRTQQEDSAVYLCASSLVGSPTDTQYFGPGTRLTVL.

Sample share makes this clone medium-sized. This chain connects TRBV11-3 to TRBJ2-2; a possible D gene is TRBD1 (5 bases). With 3 bases removed from V and 4 bases from J, the gap between germline ends came to 6 bases. The length of the CDR3 is 13 residues. Germline loops: CDR1 SGHNT, CDR2 YENEEA. The CDR3 nucleotides are TGTGCCAGCAGCTTTCAGGGCACCGGGGAGCTGTTTTTT. Translation: CASSFQGTGELFF.

This clone was seen more than once but under ten times. This rearrangement joins TRBV7-3 to TRBJ2-3, with TRBD2 matching over 7 bases. There are 16 residues in the CDR3. After removal of 2 bases from V and 1 base from J, the junction contained 6 bases not matched to a gene. Germline V gene data show CDR1 as SGHTA and CDR2 as FQGTGA. CDR3 protein: CASSLGASGRTDTQYF. In DNA, the CDR3 is TGTGCCAGCAGCTTAGGGGCTAGCGGACGCACAGATACGCAGTATTTT. Filled out from reference TRBV7-3 and TRBJ2-3, the complete variable domain reads GAGVSQTPSNKVTEKGKYVELRCDPISGHTALYWYRQSLGQGPEFLIYFQGTGAADDSGLPNDRFFAVRPEGSVSTLKIQRTERGDSAVYLCASSLGASGRTDTQYFGPGTRLTVL.

This clone has only a few counts. The V gene is TRBV11-2, the J gene TRBJ2-5; 7 positions match TRBD1. This CDR3 region has 12 residues. CDR1 is SGHAT, CDR2 FQNNGV, per germline. Losses at the gene ends were 8 bases for V and 5 bases for J; bases not matched to a gene: 5. CDR3 coding DNA: TGTGCCAGCCGGGACAGACGGGAGACCCAGTACTTC. Translation: CASRDRRETQYF.

The V gene is TRBV2, the J gene TRBJ2-2, with D uncertain. CDR1 is SNHLY, CDR2 FYNNEI, per germline. The germline V and J ends were trimmed by 10 bases and 7 bases, with 16 bases remaining between them. The CDR3 extends over 13 amino acids. Written as DNA, the CDR3 is TGTGCCACTTCGCAGGAGCAACGCGGGGAGCTGTTTTTT. This gives the protein CATSQEQRGELFF.

V gene TRBV27 combines with J gene TRBJ2-1; 11 nucleotides agree with TRBD2. The V and J ends lost 5 bases and 3 bases, in that order; junction bases with no gene match: 9. This CDR3 is 17 amino acids long. Germline CDR1 MNHEY, CDR2 SMNVEV (reference sequence). As DNA, the CDR3 is TGTGCCAGCAGTCCAACTAGCGGGAGCGTTCTCTACAATGAGCAGTTCTTC. This encodes CASSPTSGSVLYNEQFF.

The rearrangement links TRBV5-1 to TRBJ2-7; no reliable D call. Germline CDR1 SGHRS, CDR2 YFSETQ. This CDR3 has 15 amino acids. With 3 bases removed from V and 5 bases from J, the gap between germline ends came to 18 bases. The CDR3 DNA reads as TGCGCCAGCAGCTCGGGTTTTAGGTTAGACCACGAGCAGTACTTC. It yields the protein CASSSGFRLDHEQYF.

The genes are TRBV4-1 and TRBJ1-4; TRBD1 matches at 9 bases. From germline, CDR1 is MGHRA and CDR2 YSYEKL. V shed 4 bases, J shed 3 bases, and the junction held 3 bases outside the gene matches. The CDR3 totals 15 residues. As DNA, the CDR3 is TGCGCCAGCAGCCGTGGACAGGGGCCTAATGAAAAACTGTTTTTT. Residues: CASSRGQGPNEKLFF.